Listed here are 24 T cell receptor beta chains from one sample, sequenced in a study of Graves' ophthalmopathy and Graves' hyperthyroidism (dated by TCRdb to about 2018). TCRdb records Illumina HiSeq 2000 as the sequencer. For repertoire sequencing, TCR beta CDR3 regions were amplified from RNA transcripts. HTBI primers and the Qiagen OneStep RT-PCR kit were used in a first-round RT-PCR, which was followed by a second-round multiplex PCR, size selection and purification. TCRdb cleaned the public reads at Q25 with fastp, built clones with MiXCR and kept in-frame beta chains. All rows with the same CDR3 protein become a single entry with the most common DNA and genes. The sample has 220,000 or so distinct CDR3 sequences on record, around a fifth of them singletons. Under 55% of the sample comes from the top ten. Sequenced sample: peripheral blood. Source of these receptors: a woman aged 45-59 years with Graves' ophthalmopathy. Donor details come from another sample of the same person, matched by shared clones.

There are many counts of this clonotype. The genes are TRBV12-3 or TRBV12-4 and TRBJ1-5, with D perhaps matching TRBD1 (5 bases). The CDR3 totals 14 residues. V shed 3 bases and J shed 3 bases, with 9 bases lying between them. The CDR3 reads CASSFGGLNQPQHF. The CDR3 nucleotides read TGTGCCAGCAGTTTCGGGGGTCTCAATCAGCCCCAGCATTTT.

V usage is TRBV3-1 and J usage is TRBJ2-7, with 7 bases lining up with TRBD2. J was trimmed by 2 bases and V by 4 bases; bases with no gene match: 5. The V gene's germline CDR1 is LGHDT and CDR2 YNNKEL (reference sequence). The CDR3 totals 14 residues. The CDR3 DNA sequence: TGTGCCAGCAGCCCCGGCGGGAGCACCTACGAGCAGTACTTC. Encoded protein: CASSPGGSTYEQYF.

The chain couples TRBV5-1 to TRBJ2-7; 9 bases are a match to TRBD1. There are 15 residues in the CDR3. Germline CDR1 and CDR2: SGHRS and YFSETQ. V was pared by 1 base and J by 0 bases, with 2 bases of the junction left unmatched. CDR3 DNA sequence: TGCGCCAGCAGCTTGAGACAGGGGGACTCCTACGAGCAGTACTTC. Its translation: CASSLRQGDSYEQYF. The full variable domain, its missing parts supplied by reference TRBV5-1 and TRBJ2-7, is KAGVTQTPRYLIKTRGQQVTLSCSPISGHRSVSWYQQTPGQGLQFLFEYFSETQRNKGNFPGRFSGRQFSNSRSEMNVSTLELGDSALYLCASSLRQGDSYEQYFGPGTRLTVT.

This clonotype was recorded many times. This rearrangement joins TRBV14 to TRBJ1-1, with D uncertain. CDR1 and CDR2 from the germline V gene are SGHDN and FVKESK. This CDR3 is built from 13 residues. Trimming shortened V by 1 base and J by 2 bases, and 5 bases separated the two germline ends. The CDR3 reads CASSQGRNTEAFF. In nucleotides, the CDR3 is TGTGCCAGCAGCCAAGGGCGAAACACTGAAGCTTTCTTT.

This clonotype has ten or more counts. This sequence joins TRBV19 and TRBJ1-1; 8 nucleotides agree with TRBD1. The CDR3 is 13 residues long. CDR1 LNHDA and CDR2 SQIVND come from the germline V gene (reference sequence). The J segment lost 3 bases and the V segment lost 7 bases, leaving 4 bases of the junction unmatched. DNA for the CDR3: TGTGCCAGTAAAACGGGACAGGACACTGAAGCTTTCTTT. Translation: CASKTGQDTEAFF.

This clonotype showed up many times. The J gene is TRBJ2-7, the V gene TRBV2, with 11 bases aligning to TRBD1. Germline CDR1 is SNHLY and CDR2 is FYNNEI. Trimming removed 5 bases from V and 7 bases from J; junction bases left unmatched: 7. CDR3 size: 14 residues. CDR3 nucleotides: TGTGCCAGCAGTAGCGGACAGGGGGCGCTTGAGCAGTACTTC. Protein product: CASSSGQGALEQYF.

The CDR3 DNA sequence: TGTGCCATGGGGGGCTTCCTCAGCGACACTGAAGCTTTCTTT. It yields the protein CAMGGFLSDTEAFF. The chain combines TRBV10-3 with TRBJ1-1; perhaps TRBD1 as D (6 bases). The CDR3 sequence is 14 residues long. Germline CDR1 is ENHRY and CDR2 is SYGVKD. V was clipped by 9 bases and J by 3 bases, with 17 bases between them.

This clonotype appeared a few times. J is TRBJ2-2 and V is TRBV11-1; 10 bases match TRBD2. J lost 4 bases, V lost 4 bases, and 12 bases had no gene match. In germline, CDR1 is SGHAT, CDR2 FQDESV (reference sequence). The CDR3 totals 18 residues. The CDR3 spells CASSSLTSGIIITGELFF. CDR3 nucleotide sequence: TGTGCCAGCAGCTCTCTCACTAGCGGGATCATAATCACCGGGGAGCTGTTTTTT.

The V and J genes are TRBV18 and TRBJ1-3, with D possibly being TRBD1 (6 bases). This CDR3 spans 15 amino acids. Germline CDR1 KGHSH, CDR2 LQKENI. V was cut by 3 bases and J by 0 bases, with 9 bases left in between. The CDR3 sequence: CASSPRDISGNTIYF. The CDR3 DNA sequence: TGTGCCAGCTCACCGCGGGACATCTCTGGAAACACCATATATTTT.

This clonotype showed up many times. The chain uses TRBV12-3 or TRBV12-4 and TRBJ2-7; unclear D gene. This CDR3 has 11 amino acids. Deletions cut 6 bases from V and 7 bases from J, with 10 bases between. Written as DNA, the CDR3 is TGTGCCAGCAGGAGTCTATGGGAGCAGTACTTC. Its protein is CASRSLWEQYF.

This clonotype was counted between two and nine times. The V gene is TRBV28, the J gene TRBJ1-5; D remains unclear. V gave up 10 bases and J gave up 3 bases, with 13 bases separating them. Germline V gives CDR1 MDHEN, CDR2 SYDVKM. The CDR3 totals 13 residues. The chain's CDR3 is CATVGRINQPQHF. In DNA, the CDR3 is TGTGCCACCGTAGGACGGATCAATCAGCCCCAGCATTTT.

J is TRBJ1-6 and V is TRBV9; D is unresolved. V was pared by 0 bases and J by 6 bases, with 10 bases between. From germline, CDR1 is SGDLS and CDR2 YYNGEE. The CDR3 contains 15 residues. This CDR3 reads CASSVEVAPNSPLHF. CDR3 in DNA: TGTGCCAGCAGCGTAGAAGTCGCCCCTAATTCACCCCTCCACTTT.

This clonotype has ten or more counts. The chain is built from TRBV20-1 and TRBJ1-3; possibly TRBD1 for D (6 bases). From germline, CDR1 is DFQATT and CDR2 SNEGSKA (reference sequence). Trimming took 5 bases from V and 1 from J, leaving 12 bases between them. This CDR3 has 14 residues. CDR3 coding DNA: TGCAGTGCTCTCGACAGGACTTCTGGAAACACCATATATTTT. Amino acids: CSALDRTSGNTIYF.

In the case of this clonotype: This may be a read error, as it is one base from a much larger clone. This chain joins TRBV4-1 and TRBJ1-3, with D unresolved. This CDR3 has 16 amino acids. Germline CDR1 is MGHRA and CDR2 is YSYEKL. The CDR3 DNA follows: TGCGCCATCAGCCAAGGTCCGGGAAACTCTGGAAACACCATATATTTT. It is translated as CAISQGPGNSGNTIYF.

CDR3 DNA: TGCAGCGTTGAAGGTGGTCAGGGTAGTCCCTACGAGCAGTACTTC. This sequence encodes CSVEGGQGSPYEQYF. The chain links TRBV29-1 to TRBJ2-7, with a possible D match to TRBD1 (5 bases). CDR1 SQVTM and CDR2 ANQGSEA come from the germline V gene. The CDR3 is made up of 15 amino acids. Trimming removed 1 base from V and 2 bases from J, with 15 bases in between.

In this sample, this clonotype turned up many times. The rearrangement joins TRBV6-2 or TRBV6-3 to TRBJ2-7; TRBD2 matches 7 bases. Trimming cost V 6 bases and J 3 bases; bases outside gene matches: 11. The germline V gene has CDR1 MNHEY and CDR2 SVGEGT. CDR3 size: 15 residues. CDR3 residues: CASRAFEGGSYEQYF. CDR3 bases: TGTGCCAGCAGGGCCTTTGAGGGCGGGAGCTACGAGCAGTACTTC.

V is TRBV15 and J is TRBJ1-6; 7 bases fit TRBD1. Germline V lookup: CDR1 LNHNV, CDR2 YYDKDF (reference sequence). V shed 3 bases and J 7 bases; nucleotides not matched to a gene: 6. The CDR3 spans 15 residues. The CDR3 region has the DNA TGTGCCACCAGCAGGACAGGGTTTAGGAATTCACCCCTCCACTTT. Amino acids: CATSRTGFRNSPLHF.

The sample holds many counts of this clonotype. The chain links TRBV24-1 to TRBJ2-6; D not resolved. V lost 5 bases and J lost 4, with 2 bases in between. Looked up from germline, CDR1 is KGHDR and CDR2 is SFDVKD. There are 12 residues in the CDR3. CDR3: CATSGGANVLTF. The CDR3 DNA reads TGTGCCACCAGTGGGGGGGCCAACGTCCTGACTTTC.

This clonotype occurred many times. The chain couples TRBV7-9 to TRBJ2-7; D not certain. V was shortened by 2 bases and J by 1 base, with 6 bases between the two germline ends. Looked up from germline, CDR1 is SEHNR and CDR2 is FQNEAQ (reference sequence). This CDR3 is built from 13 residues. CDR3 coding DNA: TGTGCCAGCAGCTTACCTTCTTCCTACGAGCAGTACTTC. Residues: CASSLPSSYEQYF.

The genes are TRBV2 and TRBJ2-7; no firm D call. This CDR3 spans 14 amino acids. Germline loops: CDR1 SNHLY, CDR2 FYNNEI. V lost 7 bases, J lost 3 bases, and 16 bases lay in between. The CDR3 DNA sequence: TGTGCCAGCAATCCGGGCATCGCAAGCTACGAGCAGTACTTC. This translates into CASNPGIASYEQYF.

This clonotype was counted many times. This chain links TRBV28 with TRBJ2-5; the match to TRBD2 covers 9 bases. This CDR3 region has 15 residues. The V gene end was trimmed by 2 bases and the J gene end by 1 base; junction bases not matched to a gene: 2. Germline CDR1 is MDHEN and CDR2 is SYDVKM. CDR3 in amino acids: CASSLTTSGQETQYF. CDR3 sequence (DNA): TGTGCCAGCAGTTTAACGACTAGCGGCCAAGAGACCCAGTACTTC.

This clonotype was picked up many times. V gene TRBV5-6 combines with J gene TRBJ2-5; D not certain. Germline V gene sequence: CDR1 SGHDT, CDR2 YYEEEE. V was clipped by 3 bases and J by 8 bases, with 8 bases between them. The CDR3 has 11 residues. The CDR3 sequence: CASSSLDTQYF. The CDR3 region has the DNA TGTGCCAGCAGCTCCCTGGATACCCAGTACTTC.

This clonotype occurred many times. The CDR3 nucleotides are TGTGCCAGCAGCTCCGGGACAGGGGTGGGCAATCAGCCCCAGCATTTT. Translated, it gives CASSSGTGVGNQPQHF. The V gene is TRBV11-1, the J gene TRBJ1-5, with 10 bases aligning to TRBD1. The junction had 5 bases not matched to a gene; V was cut back by 4 bases and J by 2 bases. Germline lookup yields CDR1 SGHAT and CDR2 FQDESV (reference sequence). This CDR3 comprises 16 residues. The entire variable domain, with the rest obtained from reference TRBV11-1 and TRBJ1-5, is as follows: EAEVAQSPRYKITEKSQAVAFWCDPISGHATLYWYRQILGQGPELLVQFQDESVVDDSQLPKDRFSAERLKGVDSTLKIQPAELGDSAMYLCASSSGTGVGNQPQHFGDGTRLSIL.

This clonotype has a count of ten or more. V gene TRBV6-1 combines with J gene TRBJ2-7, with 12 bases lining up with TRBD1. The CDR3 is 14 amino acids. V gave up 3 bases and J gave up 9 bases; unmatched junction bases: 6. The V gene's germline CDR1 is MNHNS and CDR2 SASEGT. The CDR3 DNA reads TGTGCCAGCAGTGACCAGGGACAGGGGGCTGGGCAGTACTTC. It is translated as CASSDQGQGAGQYF.